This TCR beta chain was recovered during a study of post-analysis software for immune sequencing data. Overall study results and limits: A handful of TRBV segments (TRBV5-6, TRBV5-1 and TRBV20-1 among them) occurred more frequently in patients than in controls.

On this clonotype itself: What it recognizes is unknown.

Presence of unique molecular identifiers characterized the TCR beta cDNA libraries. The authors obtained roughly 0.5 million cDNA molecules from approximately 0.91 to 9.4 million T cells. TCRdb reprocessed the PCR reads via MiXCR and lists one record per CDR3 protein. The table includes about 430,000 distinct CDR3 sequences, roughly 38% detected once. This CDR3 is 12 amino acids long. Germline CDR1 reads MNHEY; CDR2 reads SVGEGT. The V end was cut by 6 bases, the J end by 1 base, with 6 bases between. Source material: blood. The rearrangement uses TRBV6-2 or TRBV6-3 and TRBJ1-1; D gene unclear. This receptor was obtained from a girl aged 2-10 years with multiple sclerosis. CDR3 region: CASRTTNTEAFF. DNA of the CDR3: TGTGCCAGCAGGACCACGAACACTGAAGCTTTCTTT.